Following are 27 T cell receptor beta chains from one sample sequenced in a study of blood T cells in healthy people across ages. Primers used in a second PCR of roughly 6 to 11 cycles were a sample-barcoded 5' primer and a J-beta primer mix. TCRdb called the 5' RACE reads again in MiXCR, with one record for every CDR3 protein. The profile shows some 710,000 distinct CDR3 sequences, around 45% of them singletons. The specimen sequenced was blood. Receptor source: an elderly man in good health.

This clonotype has a count of ten or more. The chain uses TRBV7-2 and TRBJ2-3, with unresolved D. The CDR3 spans 13 residues. Germline CDR1 is SGHTA and CDR2 is FQGNSA. V lost 8 bases, J lost 2 bases, and 11 bases lay in between. CDR3 DNA sequence: TGTGCCAGCGGGTCCTACTACACAGATACGCAGTATTTT. As protein: CASGSYYTDTQYF.

This clonotype came up a few times. The rearrangement links TRBV28 to TRBJ2-1; 15 bases line up with TRBD2. Trimming took 7 bases from V and 7 from J; bases not matched to a gene: 8. The CDR3 is 16 amino acids. Per the germline V gene, CDR1 is MDHEN and CDR2 is SYDVKM. CDR3 bases: TGTGCCAGCACCAGGCGGGGGACTAGCGGGAGGAATGAGCAGTTCTTC. This codes for CASTRRGTSGRNEQFF.

V and J are TRBV7-4 and TRBJ1-2; no definite D call. The CDR3 extends over 15 amino acids. Trimming stripped 3 bases from V and 4 bases from J, with 15 bases between. CDR1 SGHVT and CDR2 SQSDAQ come from the germline V gene. The CDR3 loop is CASSFTASSSYGYTF. The DNA for the CDR3 is TGTGCCAGCAGCTTTACGGCCAGCTCGTCCTATGGCTACACCTTC.

This clonotype was observed a handful of times. This chain uses TRBV29-1 with TRBJ2-5; D not certain. Per germline, CDR1 SQVTM and CDR2 ANQGSEA. Between the trimmed V and J ends, which lost 4 bases and 5 bases, there was a span of 14 bases. The CDR3 has 13 amino acids. CDR3 loop: CSVGPKRRETQYF. In nucleotides, the CDR3 is TGCAGCGTTGGACCGAAACGCCGGGAGACCCAGTACTTC.

This clonotype was recorded a few times. The chain carries TRBV11-3 and TRBJ2-1; D may correspond to TRBD1 or TRBD2 (5 bases each). The CDR3 consists of 14 residues. Germline assignment: CDR1 SGHNT and CDR2 YENEEA. Trimming shortened V by 10 bases and J by 6 bases, and 19 bases separated the two germline ends. The CDR3 DNA is TGTGCCACGGAACGGTCTGACAGCGGCAATGAGCAGTTCTTC. Its translation: CATERSDSGNEQFF.

A word on this clonotype: A much larger clone differs from this one at a single base, so this may be a read error. The rearrangement uses TRBV10-3 and TRBJ2-4; 15 bases agree with TRBD2. CDR1 ENHRY and CDR2 SYGVKD come from the germline V gene. The CDR3 is 21 amino acids. CDR3 bases: TGTGCCATCGGTGAGTCGACCTGGACTAGCGGGAGGGCCATAGCCAAAAACATTCAGTACTTC. Translating gives CAIGESTWTSGRAIAKNIQYF.

V usage is TRBV5-1 and J usage is TRBJ2-7; a weak D match, TRBD2 (6 bases). CDR1 SGHRS and CDR2 YFSETQ come from the germline V gene. V was trimmed by 0 bases and J by 4 bases, leaving 11 bases between them. There are 14 residues in the CDR3. The CDR3 loop reads CASSLGLEWYEQYF. In nucleotides, the CDR3 is TGCGCCAGCAGCTTGGGACTAGAGTGGTACGAGCAGTACTTC. Full variable domain (rest looked up from reference TRBV5-1 and TRBJ2-7): KAGVTQTPRYLIKTRGQQVTLSCSPISGHRSVSWYQQTPGQGLQFLFEYFSETQRNKGNFPGRFSGRQFSNSRSEMNVSTLELGDSALYLCASSLGLEWYEQYFGPGTRLTVT.

The chain has TRBV29-1 and TRBJ1-2; D is uncertain. V was shortened by 3 bases and J by 6 bases, with 8 bases between the two germline ends. Germline V gene data show CDR1 as SQVTM and CDR2 as ANQGSEA. This CDR3 has 11 residues. The CDR3 region is CSVDKEDGYTF. The CDR3 coding sequence is TGCAGCGTTGATAAGGAAGATGGCTACACCTTC.

This clonotype was found a few times. The chain uses TRBV24-1 and TRBJ2-5; D could derive from TRBD1 or TRBD2 (5 bases each). The CDR3 runs to 18 residues. The V end was cut by 1 base, the J end by 5 bases, with 22 bases between. From germline, CDR1 is KGHDR and CDR2 SFDVKD. This chain's CDR3 is CATSDFKSILAGAETQYF. The CDR3 nucleotides read TGTGCCACCAGTGATTTCAAGTCCATTCTGGCCGGGGCCGAGACCCAGTACTTC.

The chain employs TRBV12-3 or TRBV12-4 and TRBJ2-2, with D maybe TRBD2 (7 bases). The V gene lost 8 bases and the J gene lost 7 bases, with 14 bases spanning the gap. The CDR3 loop spans 13 amino acids. CDR3 in DNA: TGTGCCAGCGGGGGGGCGGTTGGCGGGGAGCTGTTTTTT. It codes for CASGGAVGGELFF.

Remarks on this clonotype: One base away lies a much larger clone, so this may be a sequencing read error. The chain joins TRBV29-1 to TRBJ2-4; TRBD1 matches 9 bases. The DNA matches TRBJ2-7 better at its end, which makes the J call doubtful. The CDR3 runs 12 residues. The germline CDR1 and CDR2 sequences are SQVTM and ANQGSEA. The CDR3 bases are TGCCGCGTGGGACAGGGAAGCTACGAGCAGTACTTC. Protein sequence: CRVGQGSYEQYF.

This clonotype appeared a few times. The chain couples TRBV7-2 to TRBJ2-5, with D hard to call. CDR1 SGHTA and CDR2 FQGNSA come from the germline V gene. This CDR3 has 13 amino acids. V lost 5 bases, J lost 7 bases, and 14 bases lay in between. CDR3 amino acids: CASSRRTDGTQYF. CDR3 DNA sequence: TGTGCCAGCAGCCGTCGAACGGATGGGACCCAGTACTTC. Looking up the rest from reference TRBV7-2 and TRBJ2-5 gives the full variable domain: GAGVSQSPSNKVTEKGKDVELRCDPISGHTALYWYRQSLGQGLEFLIYFQGNSAPDKSGLPSDRFSAERTGGSVSTLTIQRTQQEDSAVYLCASSRRTDGTQYFGPGTRLLVL.

This clonotype appeared a few times. This chain joins TRBV7-2 and TRBJ1-4; D might be TRBD1 (5 bases). Trimming took off 1 base at V and 8 bases at J, with 8 bases between the two ends. CDR3 length: 13 amino acids. Per the germline V gene, CDR1 is SGHTA and CDR2 is FQGNSA. The DNA for the CDR3 is TGTGCCAGCAGCTTAGGCGGGGCCGAAAAACTGTTTTTT. Residues: CASSLGGAEKLFF.

This clonotype has just a few counts. The chain carries TRBV29-1 and TRBJ2-3; possible D gene TRBD2, 7 bases. Trimming removed 4 bases from V and 3 bases from J, with 11 bases in between. CDR1 SQVTM and CDR2 ANQGSEA come from the germline V gene. The CDR3 is 13 amino acids. In DNA, the CDR3 is TGCAGCGTTGTGCGGGGGCGGACAGATACGCAGTATTTT. Its translation: CSVVRGRTDTQYF.

The chain couples TRBV27 to TRBJ1-1; D may be TRBD1 (5 bases). The V end lost 6 bases, the J end lost 0 bases, and 17 bases lay between the germline ends. The length of the CDR3 is 16 residues. CDR1 and CDR2 from the germline V gene are MNHEY and SMNVEV (reference sequence). The CDR3 sequence: CASSLGHRGVNTEAFF. CDR3 sequence (DNA): TGTGCCAGCAGCCTCGGACACCGAGGGGTGAACACTGAAGCTTTCTTT.

This clonotype was observed at least ten times. The V and J genes are TRBV6-2 or TRBV6-3 and TRBJ2-1; 14 bases fit TRBD2. CDR1 and CDR2 from the germline V gene are MNHEY and SVGEGT. The junction had 4 bases not matched to a gene; V was cut back by 5 bases and J by 4 bases. CDR3 length: 16 amino acids. CDR3 loop: CASSPGLAGVYNEQFF. Written as DNA, the CDR3 is TGTGCCAGCAGTCCGGGACTAGCGGGAGTATACAATGAGCAGTTCTTC.

This clonotype was recorded at least ten times. The rearrangement uses TRBV4-3 and TRBJ2-1; 8 nucleotides align to TRBD1. This CDR3 is built from 15 residues. V was pared by 5 bases and J by 6 bases, with 9 bases of the junction left unmatched. Germline V lookup: CDR1 LGHNA, CDR2 YSLEER. The CDR3 DNA reads as TGCGCCAGCAGCGCCGCAGACAGGGGCGGCAATGAGCAGTTCTTC. Translating gives CASSAADRGGNEQFF.

The chain combines TRBV28 with TRBJ2-2; D possibly corresponds to TRBD1 (5 bases). V was shortened by 1 base and J by 5 bases, with 8 bases between the two germline ends. This CDR3 has 14 amino acids. CDR1 is MDHEN and CDR2 is SYDVKM in the germline V gene. This chain's CDR3 is CASSLSHRTGELFF. The DNA of the CDR3 is TGTGCCAGCAGTTTATCCCACAGGACCGGGGAGCTGTTTTTT.

This clonotype was picked up a small number of times. V gene TRBV7-9 combines with J gene TRBJ2-1, with 8 bases identical to TRBD2. Germline V CDR1 and CDR2: SEHNR, FQNEAQ (reference sequence). The CDR3 consists of 15 residues. J gave up 2 bases and V 8 bases, and 8 bases lay outside the gene matches. CDR3: CASGAVTSAYNEQFF. The CDR3, as DNA: TGTGCCAGCGGGGCGGTGACTAGCGCCTACAATGAGCAGTTCTTC.

This clonotype was counted at least ten times. The chain carries TRBV11-3 and TRBJ2-7, with D unclear. This CDR3 contains 14 residues. Trimming cost V 1 base and J 1 base, with 8 bases left between them. CDR1 and CDR2 from the germline V gene are SGHNT and YENEEA. CDR3 sequence (DNA): TGTGCCAGCAGCTTAGTTCAGAGTTCCTACGAGCAGTACTTC. It encodes CASSLVQSSYEQYF.

V is TRBV2 and J is TRBJ2-1, with unresolved D. The CDR3 has 10 amino acids. Per the germline V gene, CDR1 is SNHLY and CDR2 is FYNNEI. V was trimmed by 8 bases and J by 7 bases, leaving 6 bases between them. CDR3 DNA: TGTGCCAGCGACGGGAATGAGCAGTTCTTC. Protein sequence: CASDGNEQFF.

Concerning this clonotype: A junction end diverges from the germline sequence, so it may reflect a read error. The rearrangement uses TRBV6-6 and TRBJ2-3, with 11 bases aligning to TRBD2. The CDR3 contains 16 residues. Looked up from germline, CDR1 is MNHNY and CDR2 is SVGAGI (reference sequence). This CDR3 is CASSSPGTSGTETQYF. The CDR3 bases are TGTGCCAGCAGTTCCCCTGGGACTAGCGGCACAGAGACGCAGTATTTT.

This clonotype was counted between two and nine times. This chain joins TRBV20-1 and TRBJ2-7; tentative D call: TRBD2 (5 bases). The CDR3 has 15 residues. Germline V gene lookup returns CDR1 DFQATT and CDR2 SNEGSKA (reference sequence). Between the trimmed V and J ends, which lost 3 bases and 0 bases, there was a span of 15 bases. CDR3 loop: CSARSLVSGSYEQYF. The CDR3 DNA is TGCAGTGCTAGGAGTTTAGTGAGCGGCTCCTACGAGCAGTACTTC.

Turning to this clonotype: One junction end does not reproduce the germline sequence, and a read error may be involved. The rearrangement links TRBV5-1 to TRBJ1-6; D gene ambiguous. The germline V gene encodes CDR1 SGHRS and CDR2 YFSETQ. This CDR3 has 16 amino acids. CDR3 nucleotides: TGCGCCAGCAGCTTGGTTGCAGGAGTCCAGAATTCACCCCCCCACTTT. This sequence encodes CASSLVAGVQNSPPHF.

This sequence joins TRBV5-1 and TRBJ2-2; TRBD2 is a possible D gene (5 bases). Germline CDR1 is SGHRS and CDR2 is YFSETQ. The CDR3 covers 15 residues. Trimming pared 1 base from V and 4 bases from J, leaving 11 bases between. Here the CDR3 reads CASSLQAAGTGELFF. The CDR3 nucleotides are TGCGCCAGCAGCTTGCAAGCGGCGGGCACCGGGGAGCTGTTTTTT.

The gene calls are TRBV4-2 and TRBJ1-2; maybe TRBD1 (5 bases). The V end lost 4 bases, the J end lost 5 bases, and 20 bases lay between the germline ends. The CDR3 runs 16 residues. Germline CDR1 LGHNA, CDR2 YNFKEQ. The CDR3 region has the DNA TGTGCCAGCAGCCTGAGCACGACAGACTCTTGGTATGGCTACACCTTC. Translating gives CASSLSTTDSWYGYTF.

The V call is TRBV29-1, the J call TRBJ2-4; 9 nucleotides align to TRBD1. The J call is doubtful: the DNA matches TRBJ2-7 better. Germline assignment: CDR1 SQVTM and CDR2 ANQGSEA. The CDR3 contains 14 residues. CDR3 in amino acids: CSVETTGGAYEQYF. The CDR3 coding sequence is TGCAGCGTTGAAACGACAGGGGGGGCCTACGAGCAGTACTTC.